This is a list of T cell receptor beta chains from one sample in a study of T cell changes during pregnancy in multiple sclerosis. Assay: immunoSEQ multiplex PCR; the TCRdb copy retains only in-frame clones and omits some. The sample includes tens of thousands of clones, approximately 90% of them seen just once. The sample was peripheral blood, taken before pregnancy. The source of these receptors is a female donor with multiple sclerosis, enrolled in a pregnancy study. Each CDR3 is given with its conserved first and last residue. D genes are given only for firm matches.

D gene	J gene	V gene	CDR3 protein
.	TRBJ2-7	TRBV19	CASNPQGQKRQYF
TRBD2	TRBJ2-1	TRBV5-1	CASSPGTSGRAFNEQFF
TRBD1	TRBJ1-2	TRBV7-2	CASSSFTGGSYGYTF
.	TRBJ2-1	TRBV5-1	CASSFRPGGPNEQFF
TRBD1	TRBJ2-2	TRBV27	CATHPRQGASANTGELFF
.	TRBJ2-1	TRBV7-9	CASSAFGSRYNEQFF
TRBD2	TRBJ2-7	TRBV5-1	CASSWGLAGRVSYEQYF
TRBD1	TRBJ1-2	TRBV5-1	CASSLEGTGSVGGYTF
.	TRBJ2-1	TRBV27	CASSLSGHGSPYNEQFF
.	TRBJ1-2	TRBV29-1	CSVGRSDGYTF
.	TRBJ2-1	TRBV7-2	CASSTGTRDLNEQFF
.	TRBJ2-1	TRBV11-2	CASSLTVEQFF
.	TRBJ1-2	TRBV28	CASSFSAGNYGYTF
.	TRBJ2-3	TRBV9	CASSVNRVSSTDTQYF
.	TRBJ1-5	TRBV2	CASSEGGDSNQPQHF
TRBD1	TRBJ2-2	TRBV5-1	CASSLAVQGADTGELFF
.	TRBJ1-4	TRBV4-2	CASSQRQDEKLFF
TRBD2	TRBJ2-3	TRBV9	CASSVTSGITDTQYF
TRBD1	TRBJ2-5	TRBV5-1	CASSLDRGGSSEETQYF
.	TRBJ2-1	TRBV19	CASSTKSNPYNEQFF
TRBD1	TRBJ2-6	TRBV19	CASKFGTGDSGANVLTF
.	TRBJ2-1	TRBV19	CASSIDFGEQFF
.	TRBJ1-2	TRBV5-6	CASSFNGNYGYTF
TRBD2	TRBJ2-3	TRBV29-1	CSVGRLAGITDTQYF
TRBD2	TRBJ2-1	TRBV19	CASSIGTSGTGEQFF
.	TRBJ2-1	TRBV7-9	CASSSDRQEQFF
TRBD1	TRBJ1-1	TRBV30	CAWSAGQNYRAFF
TRBD1	TRBJ2-7	TRBV27	CASSPLGGQGAYEQYF
TRBD1	TRBJ2-2	TRBV28	CASSDRGPTGELFF
.	TRBJ1-5	TRBV19	CASTPDRANQPQHF
.	TRBJ2-7	TRBV15	CATSRKGREYEQYF
.	TRBJ2-3	TRBV29-1	CSVLGGLGTDTQYF
.	TRBJ2-7	TRBV2	CASRESAYEQYF
.	TRBJ1-1	TRBV28	CASSPGWQNTEAFF
.	TRBJ1-5	TRBV11-2	CASSVLGGPGQPQHF
.	TRBJ2-3	TRBV18	CASSPGASTDTQYF
.	TRBJ2-7	TRBV6-1	CASSGYGTPPREQYF
TRBD2	TRBJ2-3	TRBV12-5	CASGPTGGGTQYF
.	TRBJ1-1	TRBV7-3	CASSLGRVDTEAFF
.	TRBJ1-1	TRBV28	CATVPGALNTEAFF
.	TRBJ1-5	TRBV5-1	CASSFEGDQPQHF
TRBD1	TRBJ1-2	TRBV30	CAWSSGTGYYGYTF
.	TRBJ1-1	TRBV28	CASSLTGWGTEAFF
TRBD1	TRBJ2-7	TRBV18	CASSPPRQGKHEQYF
.	TRBJ2-7	TRBV5-1	CASSLAAGINEQYF